These 29 T cell receptor beta chains originate from one sample sequenced in a study of T cell responses to AZD1222 COVID-19 vaccine. Generated by immunoSEQ multiplex PCR, the TCRdb table keeps only in-frame clones and is missing some. Here the sample spans 65,000 to 95,000 clones, around 82% being singletons. Specimen: peripheral blood, collected on day 0 of AZD1222 vaccination. Receptors originate from an adult in good health.

V is TRBV9 and J is TRBJ1-2; D might be TRBD1 (5 bases). CDR1 SGDLS and CDR2 YYNGEE come from the germline V gene. Trimming took 2 bases from V and 2 from J, leaving 13 bases between them. The CDR3 sequence is 15 residues long. CDR3 sequence reads: CASSVGARENYGYTF. For the CDR3, the DNA is TGTGCCAGCAGCGTCGGGGCCAGGGAGAACTATGGCTACACCTTC.

The J gene is TRBJ2-2, the V gene TRBV18; 10 bases map to TRBD2. V was clipped by 0 bases and J by 4 bases; unmatched bases: 2. Germline CDR1 KGHSH, CDR2 LQKENI. The CDR3 has 16 residues. CDR3 residues: CASSPPGLASTGELFF. CDR3 nucleotide sequence: TGTGCCAGCTCACCACCGGGACTAGCGTCCACCGGGGAGCTGTTTTTT.

The rearrangement links TRBV27 to TRBJ2-7, with D perhaps matching TRBD1 or TRBD2 (5 bases each). V was cut by 4 bases and J by 4 bases, with 11 bases left in between. CDR3 size: 13 residues. Germline CDR1 MNHEY, CDR2 SMNVEV (reference sequence). CDR3 in amino acids: CASSSGTGYEQYF. CDR3 DNA sequence: TGTGCCAGCAGTTCGGGAACAGGATACGAGCAGTACTTC.

This clone was observed a few times. V and J are TRBV5-1 and TRBJ2-3; D gene unclear. V was cut by 5 bases and J by 6 bases, with 7 bases left in between. Germline values: CDR1 SGHRS, CDR2 YFSETQ. This CDR3 has 11 amino acids. The CDR3 here is CASRDWDTQYF. As DNA, the CDR3 is TGCGCCAGCAGAGACTGGGATACGCAGTATTTT.

This clone was counted once. The chain employs TRBV6-2 or TRBV6-3 and TRBJ1-4; D is uncertain. CDR3 length equals 12 residues. Germline CDR1 and CDR2: MNHEY and SVGEGT. V lost 5 bases to trimming and J lost 10 bases, with 11 bases between them. DNA for the CDR3: TGTGCCAGCAGTCCCTTTGGCGGAAAACTGTTTTTT. This encodes CASSPFGGKLFF.

The DNA for the CDR3 is TGTGCCAGCAGCTTAGCGCTCGTCTACAATGAGCAGTTCTTC. Its protein is CASSLALVYNEQFF. This sequence joins TRBV7-2 and TRBJ2-1; D not resolved. Germline V CDR1 and CDR2: SGHTA, FQGNSA. The length of the CDR3 is 14 residues. Trimming removed 0 bases at V and 3 bases at J, with 6 bases between. Complete variable domain (other parts from reference TRBV7-2 and TRBJ2-1): GAGVSQSPSNKVTEKGKDVELRCDPISGHTALYWYRQSLGQGLEFLIYFQGNSAPDKSGLPSDRFSAERTGGSVSTLTIQRTQQEDSAVYLCASSLALVYNEQFFGPGTRLTVL.

Only one count was recorded for this clone. The V and J genes are TRBV5-1 and TRBJ2-5; 10 bases agree with TRBD1. The CDR3 has 16 amino acids. The trim removed 4 bases at V and 4 bases at J, leaving 10 bases unmatched. CDR1 SGHRS and CDR2 YFSETQ come from the germline V gene. CDR3 protein: CASSLRRDRGGETQYF. In DNA, the CDR3 is TGCGCCAGCAGCCTCCGGCGGGACAGGGGAGGAGAGACCCAGTACTTC.

This clone was recorded a few times. J is TRBJ1-1 and V is TRBV2, with D possibly being TRBD1 (6 bases). CDR1 and CDR2 (germline): SNHLY, FYNNEI. Trimming took off 5 bases at V and 5 bases at J, with 12 bases between the two ends. The CDR3 consists of 13 residues. The CDR3 sequence is CASSRQGRTEAFF. The CDR3 DNA sequence: TGTGCCAGCAGTCGGCAGGGGAGGACTGAAGCTTTCTTT.

V usage is TRBV5-1 and J usage is TRBJ2-1; 12 bases agree with TRBD1. The trim removed 4 bases at V and 7 bases at J, leaving 6 bases unmatched. The CDR3 contains 15 residues. Germline V CDR1 and CDR2: SGHRS, YFSETQ. Written as DNA, the CDR3 is TGCGCCAGCAGCCGGGACAGGGGGCGCTGGAATGAGCAGTTCTTC. Amino acids: CASSRDRGRWNEQFF.

CDR3 bases: TGTGCCAGCAGTTTCAGGGGCCCGGACATTCAGTACTTC. As protein: CASSFRGPDIQYF. The chain carries TRBV28 and TRBJ2-4; D is perhaps TRBD1 (6 bases). Per germline, CDR1 MDHEN and CDR2 SYDVKM. The CDR3 contains 13 residues. Trimming pared 3 bases from V and 8 bases from J, leaving 11 bases between. The entire variable domain, with the rest obtained from reference TRBV28 and TRBJ2-4, is as follows: DVKVTQSSRYLVKRTGEKVFLECVQDMDHENMFWYRQDPGLGLRLIYFSYDVKMKEKGDIPEGYSVSREKKERFSLILESASTNQTSMYLCASSFRGPDIQYFGAGTRLSVL.

Only one count was recorded for this clone. A junction end diverges from the germline sequence, so it may reflect a read error. The rearrangement uses TRBV5-1 and TRBJ1-1, with D maybe TRBD1 (6 bases). The CDR3 length is 16 residues. Germline CDR1 SGHRS, CDR2 YFSETQ. In DNA, the CDR3 is TGCGCCAGTAGCTTGGAGCAGGGGCGGGTGAACACTGAAGCTTTCTTT. It encodes CASSLEQGRVNTEAFF.

V and J are TRBV2 and TRBJ2-5; 12 bases are shared with TRBD1. The junction had 6 bases not matched to a gene; V was cut back by 5 bases and J by 8 bases. CDR3 length: 14 amino acids. Germline V gives CDR1 SNHLY, CDR2 FYNNEI. The CDR3 region has the DNA TGTGCCAGCAGTATTTCCGGGACAGGGGGCACCCAGTACTTC. Protein: CASSISGTGGTQYF.

The V call is TRBV10-3, the J call TRBJ1-1; the D is unclear. Between the trimmed V and J ends, which lost 2 bases and 2 bases, there was a span of 9 bases. CDR3 length: 14 amino acids. Germline V gene sequence: CDR1 ENHRY, CDR2 SYGVKD. The CDR3 sequence is CAISETSSNTEAFF. CDR3 DNA sequence: TGTGCCATCAGTGAGACCTCTTCAAACACTGAAGCTTTCTTT.

This clone has only a few counts. The chain employs TRBV7-8 and TRBJ2-2, with 7 nucleotides matching TRBD2. CDR1 is SGHVS and CDR2 is FQNEAQ in the germline V gene. CDR3 length equals 14 residues. Germline trimming cut 0 bases from V and 5 bases from J; bases unmatched to any gene: 0. CDR3 coding DNA: TGTGCCAGCAGCTTAGCGGGGGGGACCGGGGAGCTGTTTTTT. Translating gives CASSLAGGTGELFF.

This chain joins TRBV5-4 and TRBJ2-7, with 14 nucleotides matching TRBD2. The CDR3 is made up of 17 amino acids. V shed 0 bases and J 0 bases; nucleotides not matched to a gene: 2. Germline V gives CDR1 SGHNT, CDR2 YYREEE (reference sequence). This CDR3 is CASSLGLAGGSSYEQYF. The DNA of the CDR3 is TGTGCCAGCAGCTTGGGACTAGCGGGGGGGAGCTCCTACGAGCAGTACTTC.

The rearrangement links TRBV3-1 (or the pseudogene TRBV3-2) to TRBJ2-3; 7 nucleotides align to TRBD2. This CDR3 is built from 14 residues. The germline V gene has CDR1 LGHDT and CDR2 YNNKEL (reference sequence). Trimming at V came to 3 bases and at J to 5 bases, leaving 5 bases not matched to a gene. Written as DNA, the CDR3 is TGTGCCAGCAGCCATAGCGGGTCTGAAGATACGCAGTATTTT. Its translation: CASSHSGSEDTQYF.

The V and J genes are TRBV29-1 and TRBJ2-1, with 8 bases matching TRBD1. CDR3 length: 15 amino acids. Trimming removed 5 bases from V and 3 bases from J; junction bases left unmatched: 9. The germline gives CDR1 SQVTM, CDR2 ANQGSEA. CDR3 DNA sequence: TGCAGCGTTACGGGACAGGACTCCGTCTACAATGAGCAGTTCTTC. Amino acids: CSVTGQDSVYNEQFF.

In this sample, this clone turned up a few times. This chain joins TRBV3-1 (or the pseudogene TRBV3-2) and TRBJ2-2; D is ambiguous. V was trimmed by 6 bases and J by 3 bases, leaving 2 bases between them. Germline CDR1 and CDR2: LGHDT and YNNKEL (reference sequence). The length of the CDR3 is 11 residues. CDR3: CASRDTGELFF. The CDR3 DNA is TGTGCCAGCAGGGACACCGGGGAGCTGTTTTTT.

The gene calls are TRBV2 and TRBJ2-1; D is possibly TRBD1 (6 bases). Germline values: CDR1 SNHLY, CDR2 FYNNEI. There are 17 residues in the CDR3. Trimming took off 7 bases at V and 5 bases at J, with 24 bases between the two ends. CDR3 sequence (DNA): TGTGCCAGCATGTGGCAGGGGCGGCTGTCGTCGAACAATGAGCAGTTCTTC. It codes for CASMWQGRLSSNNEQFF.

V is TRBV5-4 and J is TRBJ1-2; 8 nucleotides line up with TRBD1. J lost 3 bases, V lost 0 bases, and 4 bases had no gene match. This CDR3 is built from 15 residues. Germline lookup yields CDR1 SGHNT and CDR2 YYREEE (reference sequence). CDR3 sequence (DNA): TGTGCCAGCAGCTTGGTCCCAGGGGGCGACTATGGCTACACCTTC. It yields the protein CASSLVPGGDYGYTF. The full variable domain, its missing parts supplied by reference TRBV5-4 and TRBJ1-2, is ETGVTQSPTHLIKTRGQQVTLRCSSQSGHNTVSWYQQALGQGPQFIFQYYREEENGRGNFPPRFSGLQFPNYSSELNVNALELDDSALYLCASSLVPGGDYGYTFGSGTRLTVV.

The J gene is TRBJ2-5, the V gene TRBV5-6; D is tentatively TRBD1 or TRBD2 (5 bases each). This CDR3 is 15 amino acids long. V dropped 0 bases and J dropped 1 base, with 10 bases sitting between them. Germline assignment: CDR1 SGHDT and CDR2 YYEEEE. For the CDR3, the DNA is TGTGCCAGCAGCTTGGGGCAGGGAGTCCAAGAGACCCAGTACTTC. Translated: CASSLGQGVQETQYF. The full variable domain, its missing parts supplied by reference TRBV5-6 and TRBJ2-5, is DAGVTQSPTHLIKTRGQQVTLRCSPKSGHDTVSWYQQALGQGPQFIFQYYEEEERQRGNFPDRFSGHQFPNYSSELNVNALLLGDSALYLCASSLGQGVQETQYFGPGTRLLVL.

The chain combines TRBV30 with TRBJ1-2; D gene ambiguous. With 2 bases removed from V and 4 bases from J, the gap between germline ends came to 8 bases. CDR1 and CDR2 from the germline V gene are GTSNPN and SVGIG (reference sequence). CDR3 length: 12 residues. The DNA of the CDR3 is TGTGCCTGGAGTCGTATTTCCTATGGCTACACCTTC. Translated: CAWSRISYGYTF.

The V and J genes are TRBV6-6 and TRBJ2-7; 7 bases align to TRBD2. This CDR3 region has 14 residues. Trimming cost V 5 bases and J 3 bases; bases outside gene matches: 7. Germline assignment: CDR1 MNHNY and CDR2 SVGAGI (reference sequence). Here the CDR3 DNA reads TGTGCCAGCAGTAGTGGGAGGGCCATCTACGAGCAGTACTTC. This translates into CASSSGRAIYEQYF.

This chain's CDR3 is CASSDEGLVAYNEQFF. As DNA, the CDR3 is TGTGCCAGCAGTGACGAGGGGCTTGTGGCCTACAATGAGCAGTTCTTC. V gene TRBV2 combines with J gene TRBJ2-1; D assignment may be TRBD1 or TRBD2 (5 bases each). The V and J ends lost 3 bases and 2 bases respectively, with 14 bases between them. The CDR3 sequence is 16 residues long. Germline V gives CDR1 SNHLY, CDR2 FYNNEI.

The chain is built from TRBV5-6 and TRBJ1-2; no firm D call. V was clipped by 4 bases and J by 2 bases, with 9 bases between them. The CDR3 covers 13 residues. Germline V gives CDR1 SGHDT, CDR2 YYEEEE. The DNA for the CDR3 is TGTGCCAGCAGCGCTGGGATGAACTATGGCTACACCTTC. Amino acid sequence: CASSAGMNYGYTF.

The chain recombines TRBV2 with TRBJ1-2; no firm D call. CDR3 length: 15 residues. Germline V gene data show CDR1 as SNHLY and CDR2 as FYNNEI. V was cut by 5 bases and J by 4 bases, with 17 bases left in between. The CDR3 DNA reads as TGTGCCAGCAGTCCTAGGGAGCAGCTAGGCTATGGCTACACCTTC. Its translation: CASSPREQLGYGYTF.

This clone was recorded only once. The V gene is TRBV25-1, the J gene TRBJ1-3; TRBD1 might be the D (5 bases). V was shortened by 5 bases and J by 3 bases, with 11 bases between the two germline ends. The CDR3 loop spans 14 amino acids. Germline lookup yields CDR1 MGHDK and CDR2 SYGVNS. The CDR3 loop reads CASSYTGLGNTIYF. The CDR3 DNA sequence: TGTGCCAGCAGTTACACGGGGCTTGGAAACACCATATATTTT.

The chain uses TRBV5-6 and TRBJ1-2; D is unresolved. The CDR3 loop spans 13 amino acids. V was cut by 2 bases and J by 5 bases, with 10 bases left in between. In germline, CDR1 is SGHDT, CDR2 YYEEEE. CDR3 bases: TGTGCCAGCAGCTTTTGGGCAGGTTATGGCTACACCTTC. This encodes CASSFWAGYGYTF. The full variable domain, completed using reference TRBV5-6 and TRBJ1-2, is DAGVTQSPTHLIKTRGQQVTLRCSPKSGHDTVSWYQQALGQGPQFIFQYYEEEERQRGNFPDRFSGHQFPNYSSELNVNALLLGDSALYLCASSFWAGYGYTFGSGTRLTVV.

The J gene is TRBJ1-1, the V gene TRBV5-6; D uncertain. The germline V gene has CDR1 SGHDT and CDR2 YYEEEE. This CDR3 comprises 15 residues. With 4 bases removed from V and 1 base from J, the gap between germline ends came to 14 bases. CDR3 in amino acids: CASSGWTLANTEAFF. CDR3 in DNA: TGTGCCAGCAGCGGGTGGACCCTTGCGAACACTGAAGCTTTCTTT.